These T cell receptor beta chains were read from a single sample in a study of cytomegalovirus exposure and HLA in healthy donors. TCRdb's table, derived via immunoSEQ multiplex PCR, lists solely in-frame clones and lacks some. The sample has about 31,000 clones, around 40% seen once. Input material: PBMCs. The receptors were gathered from a woman aged 50 to 60 in good health and CMV-seronegative. CDR3s include the opening cysteine and the closing phenylalanine or tryptophan. D genes are given only for firm matches. The size field is filled for only some rows; it gives once, few, many or a size class.

TRBJ1-2,-,TRBV6-1,TRBD1,TGTGCCAGCAGTGAATCCGGGACAGCATATTATTTTGGGACCTTC,CASSESGTAYYFGTF
TRBJ2-5,-,TRBV21-1,-,TGTGCCAGCAGCAATTGGACAGGGGTGGTGGACGGGACCCAGTACTTC,CASSNWTGVVDGTQYF
TRBJ1-1,-,TRBV27,TRBD1,TGTGCCAGCAACGGACAGGGGAACACTGAAGCTTTCTTT,CASNGQGNTEAFF
TRBJ2-1,few,TRBV27,-,TGTGCCAGCAGTTTCGGAGGGCCGTTGAGCTCCTACAATGAGCAGTTCTTC,CASSFGGPLSSYNEQFF
TRBJ2-1,once,TRBV5-1,TRBD2,TGCGCCAGCAGTAATCCGGGGGGGGCGGATGAGCAGTTCTTC,CASSNPGGADEQFF
TRBJ2-2,-,TRBV9,TRBD2,TGTGCCAGCAGTCGGACTAGCGGGGGCCCCGGGGAGCTGTTTTTT,CASSRTSGGPGELFF
TRBJ2-7,-,TRBV5-3,-,TGTGCCAGAAGCTTGGGTTCATTGGGGACTCGGCACGAGCAGTACTTC,CARSLGSLGTRHEQYF
TRBJ2-2,-,TRBV5-1,TRBD2,TGCGCCAGCAGCCGATTAGCGGGAGAGGTCGGGGAGCTGTTTTTT,CASSRLAGEVGELFF
TRBJ2-7,-,TRBV11-2,TRBD1,TGTGCCAGCAGCCAGGACAGGGGCTACGAGCAGTACTTC,CASSQDRGYEQYF
TRBJ2-1,-,TRBV11-1,TRBD1,TGTGCCAGCAGCTTAGGCAGGGGGCGCATGAATGAGCAGTTCTTC,CASSLGRGRMNEQFF
TRBJ2-3,few,TRBV5-1,TRBD2,TGCGCCAGCAGCTTAGCGGGAGGGCCCGCAGATACGCAGTATTTT,CASSLAGGPADTQYF
TRBJ2-7,few,TRBV2,-,TGTGCCAGCAGTGCACGGGATGTTCCCTACGAGCAGTACTTC,CASSARDVPYEQYF
TRBJ2-3,-,TRBV6-6,TRBD1,TGTGCCAGCAGTTACGCGGGACAGGATGGCACAGATACGCAGTATTTT,CASSYAGQDGTDTQYF
TRBJ2-3,few,TRBV4-1,TRBD1,TGCGCCAGCAGCCAAGAAGTAGGGACAGGGAGCACAGATACGCAGTATTTT,CASSQEVGTGSTDTQYF
TRBJ2-1,-,TRBV4-2,TRBD1,TGTGCCAGCAGCCAAGATAACAGGGGCAACTACAATGAGCAGTTCTTC,CASSQDNRGNYNEQFF
TRBJ1-1,-,TRBV7-9,-,TGTGCCAGCAGCTCGCAAATGGGGCCCAGGTTAGTCACTGAAGCTTTCTTT,CASSSQMGPRLVTEAFF
TRBJ2-6,-,TRBV28,-,TGTGCCAGCAGTTTATACGGGTCTGGGGCCAACGTCCTGACTTTC,CASSLYGSGANVLTF
TRBJ2-7,-,TRBV5-1,TRBD1,TGCGCCAGCAGCTTGGGGGGACAGGGTGACTACGAGCAGTACTTC,CASSLGGQGDYEQYF
TRBJ2-1,-,TRBV7-8,TRBD2,TGTGCCAGCAGCTTACTTACCGGGACTACGTACAATGAGCAGTTCTTC,CASSLLTGTTYNEQFF
TRBJ2-7,-,TRBV28,-,TGTGCCAGCAGAGAGCGGGCCACCCACGAGCAGTACTTC,CASRERATHEQYF
TRBJ2-7,-,TRBV6-4,-,TGTGCCAGCAGTGACCCGAGCCGGGCCAGGGCCTACGAGCAGTACTTC,CASSDPSRARAYEQYF
TRBJ2-5,-,TRBV19,TRBD1,TGTGCCAGTAGTATCGGTACAGGGGCAGAGACCCAGTACTTC,CASSIGTGAETQYF
TRBJ2-1,few,TRBV7-8,TRBD2,TGTGCCAGCAGCCTGAGGGTGGCTAGCGGGTATCTTGAGCAGTTCTTC,CASSLRVASGYLEQFF
TRBJ1-5,few,TRBV6-5,-,TGTGCCAGCAGTTACACGGGGGGCCCGGGGCAGCCCCAGCATTTT,CASSYTGGPGQPQHF
TRBJ2-7,-,TRBV2,TRBD1,TGTGCCAGCAGTTCGACAGGGGCAATCTACGAGCAGTACTTC,CASSSTGAIYEQYF
TRBJ2-2,-,TRBV5-5,-,TGTGCCAGCAGCTTGGGCGTCAGGGCGAACACCGGGGAGCTGTTTTTT,CASSLGVRANTGELFF
TRBJ2-1,few,TRBV11-2,TRBD1,TGTGCCAGCAGCGTAGACAGGGGGAGCTCCTACAATGAGCAGTTCTTC,CASSVDRGSSYNEQFF
TRBJ1-5,-,TRBV5-1,-,TGCGCCAGCAGCGTTGCAGGGTCAGGCAGCAATCAGCCCCAGCATTTT,CASSVAGSGSNQPQHF
TRBJ1-3,few,TRBV6-5,TRBD1,TGTGCCAGCAGTTCGTGGGACAGAGGCTCTGGAAACACCATATATTTT,CASSSWDRGSGNTIYF
TRBJ1-5,-,TRBV7-2,TRBD1,TGTGCCAGCAGCCGTGACAGGGGCAATCAGCCCCAGCATTTT,CASSRDRGNQPQHF
TRBJ1-5,-,TRBV6-5,TRBD1,TGTGCCAGCAGTGTAGGGGGCCGCGGCAATCAGCCCCAGCATTTT,CASSVGGRGNQPQHF
TRBJ2-3,-,TRBV6-4,-,TGTGCCAGCAGCCTCCTAGCTGGGGGCACAGATACGCAGTATTTT,CASSLLAGGTDTQYF
TRBJ1-2,-,TRBV14,-,TGTGCCAGCAGCCAAGGGGCCTATGGCTACACCTTC,CASSQGAYGYTF
TRBJ2-2,few,TRBV10-2,-,TGCGCCAGCGGGCTAGCGCCCGCCGGGGAGCTGTTTTTT,CASGLAPAGELFF